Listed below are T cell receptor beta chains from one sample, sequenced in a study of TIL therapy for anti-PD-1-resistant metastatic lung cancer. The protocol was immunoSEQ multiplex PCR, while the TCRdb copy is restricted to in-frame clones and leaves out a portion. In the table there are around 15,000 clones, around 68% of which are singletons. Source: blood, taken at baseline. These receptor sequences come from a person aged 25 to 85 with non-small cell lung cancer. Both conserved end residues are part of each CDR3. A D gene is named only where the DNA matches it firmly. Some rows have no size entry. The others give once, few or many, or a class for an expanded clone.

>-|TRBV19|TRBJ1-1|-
TGTGCCAGTAGGTTGGGGGAACAGCTGAACACTGAAGCTTTCTTT
CASRLGEQLNTEAFF
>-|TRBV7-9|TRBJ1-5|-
TGTGCCAGCAGCTTAGGTGGGAATAGCAATCAGCCCCAGCATTTT
CASSLGGNSNQPQHF
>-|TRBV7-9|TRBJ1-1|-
TGTGCCAGCAGCCCCAATCCTGTCAGGAACACTGAATCTTTCTTT
CASSPNPVRNTESFF
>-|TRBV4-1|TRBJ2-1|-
TGCGCCAGCAGCCAAGTCGGAGCGGGCTCCTACAATGAGCAGTTCTTC
CASSQVGAGSYNEQFF
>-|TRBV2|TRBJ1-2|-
TGTGCCAGCATCCGGACAGAGTCGGGCTATGGCTACACCTTC
CASIRTESGYGYTF
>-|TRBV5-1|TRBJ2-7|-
TGCGCCAGCAGCTTGGAGGGTGGGGCTTTCGAGCAGTACTTC
CASSLEGGAFEQYF
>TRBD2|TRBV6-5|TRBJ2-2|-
TGTGCCAGCAGTTACGCTAGCGGGGGGCCAGGCGGGGAGCTGTTTTTT
CASSYASGGPGGELFF
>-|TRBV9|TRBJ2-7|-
TGTGCCAGCAGCGTAGGCTTAAATGACGAGCAGTACTTC
CASSVGLNDEQYF
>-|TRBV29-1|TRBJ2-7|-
TGCAGCGTGCGGGACGGATCCTACGAGCAGTACTTC
CSVRDGSYEQYF
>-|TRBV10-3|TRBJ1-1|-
TGTGCCATCATCGATTCCCGGGGGTTTGCTTTCTTT
CAIIDSRGFAFF
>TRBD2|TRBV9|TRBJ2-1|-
TGTGCCAGCAGCGTAGCCCAAGGACTAGCGGGGGTCAATGAGCAGTTCTTC
CASSVAQGLAGVNEQFF
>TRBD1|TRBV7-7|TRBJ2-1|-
TGTGCCAGCAGCTTAGAGACAGGGAGCTCCTACAATGAGCAGTTCTTC
CASSLETGSSYNEQFF
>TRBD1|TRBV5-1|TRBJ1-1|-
TGCGCCAGCACCGATCCAATGACAGGGGGGGTCACTGAAGCTTTCTTT
CASTDPMTGGVTEAFF
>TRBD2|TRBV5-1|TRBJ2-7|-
TGCGCCAGCAGCTTGGCCGGCAGCGGGGGGTACGAGCAGTACTTC
CASSLAGSGGYEQYF
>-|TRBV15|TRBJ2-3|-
TGTGCCACCAGCCCCCGAGGAGCAGATACGCAGTATTTT
CATSPRGADTQYF
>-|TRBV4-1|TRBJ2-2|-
TGCGCCAGCAGCCAAGGAGGCGGGGAGCTGTTTTTT
CASSQGGGELFF
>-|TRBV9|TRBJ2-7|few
TGTGCCAGCAGCGTAGGATACGGGAACGAGCAGTACTTC
CASSVGYGNEQYF
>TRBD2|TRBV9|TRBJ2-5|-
TGTGCCAGCAGCCCGAGGACTAGCGAAGAGACCCAGTACTTC
CASSPRTSEETQYF
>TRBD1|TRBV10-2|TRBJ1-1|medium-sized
TGCGCCAGCAGTGACAGGGGGAGGACTGAAGCTTTCTTT
CASSDRGRTEAFF
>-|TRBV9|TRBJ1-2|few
TGTGCCAGCAGCGTAAGCGGGGTAGGAGGCTACACCTTC
CASSVSGVGGYTF
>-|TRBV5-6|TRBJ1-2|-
TGTGCCAGCAGCACCATGGACTATGGCTACACCTTC
CASSTMDYGYTF
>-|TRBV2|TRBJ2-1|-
TGTGCCAGCAGTGGGAGGGGGGGAGAGCAGTTCTTC
CASSGRGGEQFF
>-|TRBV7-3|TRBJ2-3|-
TGTGCCAGCAGCCCTTACGGCGGGGTCACAGATACGCAGTATTTT
CASSPYGGVTDTQYF
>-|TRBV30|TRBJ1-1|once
TGTGCCTGGAGTATCAGGGGCGTCTGGGTTTCTGAAGCTTTCTTT
CAWSIRGVWVSEAFF
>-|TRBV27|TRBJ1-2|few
TGTGCCAGCAGTTTATCGGGTTACCGGAGCTACACCTTC
CASSLSGYRSYTF
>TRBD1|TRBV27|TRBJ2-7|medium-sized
TGTGCCAGCAGTTTAGGAGACAGGGGCCTATCCTACGAGCAGTACTTC
CASSLGDRGLSYEQYF
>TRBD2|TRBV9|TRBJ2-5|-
TGTGCCAGCAGCGCAGGGACTAGCGGGTTGGAGACCCAGTACTTC
CASSAGTSGLETQYF
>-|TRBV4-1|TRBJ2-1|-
TGCGCCAGCAGCCGGCCCGTTCTCGGTGACAATGAGCAGTTCTTC
CASSRPVLGDNEQFF
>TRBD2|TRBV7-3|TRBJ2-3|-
TGTGTCAGCAGCTTAGGCCTAGCGGGGGGAGATACGCAGTATTTT
CVSSLGLAGGDTQYF
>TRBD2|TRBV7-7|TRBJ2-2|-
TGTGCTAGCAGCTTGGGGCGGGGGACCGGGGAGCTGTTTTTT
CASSLGRGTGELFF
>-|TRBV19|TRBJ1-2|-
TGTGCCAGTAGCCCGCCAGGGTCCGACGGCTACACCTTC
CASSPPGSDGYTF
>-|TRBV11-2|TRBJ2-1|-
TGTGCCAGCAGCTCCGTTGTGACTCCGGTTTATCCTTCCAATGAGCAGTTCTTC
CASSSVVTPVYPSNEQFF
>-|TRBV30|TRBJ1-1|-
TGTGCCTGGAGGGGTCGGGGGGCGCGGGAAGCTTTCTTT
CAWRGRGAREAFF
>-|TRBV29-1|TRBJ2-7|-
TGCAGCGTTGGGGCTGATCCCTACGAGCAGTACTTC
CSVGADPYEQYF
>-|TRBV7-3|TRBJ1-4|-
TGTGCCAGCAGTACCATGGACCCTAATGAAAAACTGTTTTTT
CASSTMDPNEKLFF
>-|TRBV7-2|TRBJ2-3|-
TGTGCCAGCAGCTTAGGCGCGCCAGATACGCAGTATTTT
CASSLGAPDTQYF
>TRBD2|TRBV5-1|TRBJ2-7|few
TGCGCCAGCAGCCCCGGACTAGTTTCGAGCGAGCAGTACTTC
CASSPGLVSSEQYF
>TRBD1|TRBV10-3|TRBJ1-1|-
TGTGCCATCAGTGAGCCTGGGACAGGGTGGAACACTGAAGCTTTCTTT
CAISEPGTGWNTEAFF
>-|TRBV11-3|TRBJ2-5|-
TGTGCCAGCAGCCGCGGCGTGGATGCTCGGGAGACCCAGTACTTC
CASSRGVDARETQYF
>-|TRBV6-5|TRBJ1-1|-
TGTGCCAGCAGTAAACGGACGGTATCAAACACTGAAGCTTTCTTT
CASSKRTVSNTEAFF
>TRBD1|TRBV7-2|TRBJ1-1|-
TGTGCCAGCAGCCCCCGGGACAGGGGGAACACTGAAGCTTTCTTT
CASSPRDRGNTEAFF